The clone carrying this T cell receptor beta chain has ten or more counts. Its antigen is not identified. This CDR3 comprises 12 residues. Per germline, CDR1 SQVTM and CDR2 ANQGSEA. Trimming removed 3 bases from V and 5 bases from J, with 10 bases in between. The data are from a study of blood T cells in healthy people across ages. Study results and caveats: The recorded TCR beta diversity per million T cells decreased in a roughly linear manner with age.

Primers used in a second PCR of about 7 to 11 cycles were a sample-barcoded 5' primer and a J-beta primer mix. TCRdb itself ran the 5' RACE reads through MiXCR, one entry per CDR3 protein. The sample shows about 1,600,000 distinct CDR3 sequences, 35% to 45% of them seen only once. V usage is TRBV29-1 and J usage is TRBJ2-5; D tentatively fits TRBD1 or TRBD2 (5 bases each). The clonotype comes from a woman aged 18-29 years in good health. Specimen: blood. Written as DNA, the CDR3 is TGCAGCGTTGATGGGGGTATCGAGACCCAGTACTTC. Translating gives CSVDGGIETQYF.